The source of this T cell receptor (beta chain) is a study of T cells after yellow fever vaccination. This clonotype came up many times. Whole-study results and caveats: A faster peak, day 5 versus 15, was reached by the weaker secondary response. Post-booster repertoires again held most primary-vaccination clones (approximately 96% CD4, 85% to 90% CD8). Only a minor proportion of clonotypes was detected across both CD4 and CD8 compartments. Almost no vaccine-responding clonotypes were detectable in day 0 sorted memory subsets.

TCRdb re-called the 5' RACE reads through MiXCR, storing one row per CDR3 protein. Of about 58,000 distinct CDR3 sequences listed, approximately 6% are singletons. The junction had 4 bases not matched to a gene; V was cut back by 6 bases and J by 1 base. The CDR3 consists of 15 residues. The sequence was collected from a man younger than 35 who received the YFV17D yellow fever vaccine. Sequenced here: PBMCs, either bulk or a sorted T-cell subset (CD4+, CD8+, memory, or dextramer-sorted; not recorded which), sampled on the day of the yellow fever booster vaccination. This chain joins TRBV12-3 or TRBV12-4 and TRBJ2-2; 8 bases are shared with TRBD1. The DNA of the CDR3 is TGTGCCAGCAGCGCCGGGACAGGGAACACCGGGGAGCTGTTTTTT. It is translated as CASSAGTGNTGELFF.